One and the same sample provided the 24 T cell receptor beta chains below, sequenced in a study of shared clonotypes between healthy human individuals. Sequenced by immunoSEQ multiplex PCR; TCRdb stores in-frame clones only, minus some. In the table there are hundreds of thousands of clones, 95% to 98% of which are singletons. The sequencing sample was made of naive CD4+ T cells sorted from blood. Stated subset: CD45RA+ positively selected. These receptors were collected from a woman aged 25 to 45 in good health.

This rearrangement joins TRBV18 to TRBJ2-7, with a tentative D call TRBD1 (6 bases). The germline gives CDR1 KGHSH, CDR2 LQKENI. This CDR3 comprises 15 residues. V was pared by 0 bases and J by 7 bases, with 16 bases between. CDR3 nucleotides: TGTGCCAGCTCACCACCGCAATCAGGGGTGGGTGAGCAGTACTTC. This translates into CASSPPQSGVGEQYF.

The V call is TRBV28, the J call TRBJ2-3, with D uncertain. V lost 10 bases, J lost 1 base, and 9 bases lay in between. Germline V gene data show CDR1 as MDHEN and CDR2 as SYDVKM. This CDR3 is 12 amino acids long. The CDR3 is CAIPSRTDTQYF. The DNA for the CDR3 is TGTGCCATACCGTCTCGCACAGATACGCAGTATTTT.

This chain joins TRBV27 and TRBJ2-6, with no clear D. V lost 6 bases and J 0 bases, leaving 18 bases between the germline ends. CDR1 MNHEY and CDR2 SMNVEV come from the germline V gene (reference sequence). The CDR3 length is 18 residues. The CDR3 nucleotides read TGTGCCAGCAGACCTCAGCCGAACCCTCTCTCTGGGGCCAACGTCCTGACTTTC. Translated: CASRPQPNPLSGANVLTF.

CDR3 sequence reads: CASSDNGGSDQPQHF. In DNA form, the CDR3 reads TGTGCCAGCAGTGATAATGGGGGATCCGATCAGCCCCAGCATTTT. This chain links TRBV6-1 with TRBJ1-5; a possible D gene is TRBD1 (5 bases). V dropped 3 bases and J dropped 5 bases, with 14 bases sitting between them. The CDR3 covers 15 residues. The germline V gene has CDR1 MNHNS and CDR2 SASEGT.

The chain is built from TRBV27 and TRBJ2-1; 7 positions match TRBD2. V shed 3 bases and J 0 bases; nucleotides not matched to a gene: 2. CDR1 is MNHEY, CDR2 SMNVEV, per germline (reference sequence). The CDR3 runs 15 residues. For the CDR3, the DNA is TGTGCCAGCAGTTTGAGCGGGACCTCCTACAATGAGCAGTTCTTC. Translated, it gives CASSLSGTSYNEQFF.

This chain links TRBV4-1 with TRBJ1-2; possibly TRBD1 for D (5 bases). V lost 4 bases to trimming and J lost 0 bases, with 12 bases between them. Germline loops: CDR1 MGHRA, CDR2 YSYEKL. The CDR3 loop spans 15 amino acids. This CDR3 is CASSPPPGANYGYTF. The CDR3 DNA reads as TGCGCCAGCAGCCCACCTCCGGGGGCTAACTATGGCTACACCTTC.

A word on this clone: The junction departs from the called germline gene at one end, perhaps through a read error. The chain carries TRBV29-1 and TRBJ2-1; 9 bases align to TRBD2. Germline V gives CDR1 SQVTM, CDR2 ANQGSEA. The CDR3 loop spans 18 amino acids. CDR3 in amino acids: CSVAGLATPASSYNGQFF. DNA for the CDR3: TGCAGCGTTGCTGGACTAGCGACACCCGCGAGCTCCTACAATGGGCAGTTCTTC.

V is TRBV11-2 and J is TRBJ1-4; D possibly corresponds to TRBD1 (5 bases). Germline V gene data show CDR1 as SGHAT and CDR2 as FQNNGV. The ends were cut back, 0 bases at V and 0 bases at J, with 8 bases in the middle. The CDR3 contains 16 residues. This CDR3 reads CASSLDPGSTNEKLFF. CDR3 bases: TGTGCCAGCAGCTTAGATCCAGGGTCAACTAATGAAAAACTGTTTTTT.

CDR3 in amino acids: CASSRGALNTEAFF. The CDR3 DNA reads TGCGCCAGCAGCCGAGGGGCTTTGAACACTGAAGCTTTCTTT. V and J are TRBV4-1 and TRBJ1-1; D may be TRBD1 (5 bases). V was trimmed by 4 bases and J by 0 bases, leaving 9 bases between them. CDR3 size: 14 residues. Per the germline V gene, CDR1 is MGHRA and CDR2 is YSYEKL.

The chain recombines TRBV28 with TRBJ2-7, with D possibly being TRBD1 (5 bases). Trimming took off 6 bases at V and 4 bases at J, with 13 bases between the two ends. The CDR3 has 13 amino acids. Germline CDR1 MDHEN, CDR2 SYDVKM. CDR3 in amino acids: CASSPIQEYEQYF. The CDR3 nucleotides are TGTGCCAGCAGCCCCATACAGGAGTACGAGCAGTACTTC.

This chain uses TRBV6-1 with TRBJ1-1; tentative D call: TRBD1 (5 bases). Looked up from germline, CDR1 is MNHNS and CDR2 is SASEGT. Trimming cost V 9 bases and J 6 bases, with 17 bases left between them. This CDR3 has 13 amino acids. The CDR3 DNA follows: TGTGCCAGTACCCGTAGAGGGGTGGCTGAAGCTTTCTTT. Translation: CASTRRGVAEAFF.

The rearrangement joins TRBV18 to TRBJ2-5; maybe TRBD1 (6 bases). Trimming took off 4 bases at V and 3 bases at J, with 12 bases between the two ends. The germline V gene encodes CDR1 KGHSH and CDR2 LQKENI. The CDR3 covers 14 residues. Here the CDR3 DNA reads TGTGCCAGCTCACGAAATGCAGGGGAAGAGACCCAGTACTTC. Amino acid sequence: CASSRNAGEETQYF.

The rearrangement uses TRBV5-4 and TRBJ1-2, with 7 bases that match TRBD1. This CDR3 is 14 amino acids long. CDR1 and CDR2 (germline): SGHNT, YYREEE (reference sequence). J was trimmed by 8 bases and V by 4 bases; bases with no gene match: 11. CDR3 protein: CASSIRQGVEGYTF. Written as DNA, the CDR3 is TGTGCCAGCAGCATAAGACAGGGTGTGGAAGGCTACACCTTC.

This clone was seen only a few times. CDR3 nucleotides: TGTGCCAGCAGTGCTCAAGCGGGCACCCGCCCTGGAGAGCAGTACTTC. Amino acids: CASSAQAGTRPGEQYF. The chain recombines TRBV6-1 with TRBJ2-7; D may be TRBD2 (6 bases). CDR3 length: 16 amino acids. Germline V gives CDR1 MNHNS, CDR2 SASEGT. V lost 4 bases and J lost 7, with 23 bases in between.

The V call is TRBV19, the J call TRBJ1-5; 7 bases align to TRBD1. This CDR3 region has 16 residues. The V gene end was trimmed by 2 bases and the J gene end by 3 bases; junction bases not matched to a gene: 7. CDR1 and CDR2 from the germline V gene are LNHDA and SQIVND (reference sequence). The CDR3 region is CASSIPWDSVNQPQHF. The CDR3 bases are TGTGCCAGTAGTATACCCTGGGACAGTGTCAATCAGCCCCAGCATTTT.

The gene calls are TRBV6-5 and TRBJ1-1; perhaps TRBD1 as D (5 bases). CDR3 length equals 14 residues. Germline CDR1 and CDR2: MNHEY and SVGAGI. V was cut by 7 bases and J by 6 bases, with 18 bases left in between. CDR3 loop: CASNSRVLKAEAFF. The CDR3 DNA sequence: TGTGCCAGCAACAGCAGGGTATTGAAGGCTGAAGCTTTCTTT.

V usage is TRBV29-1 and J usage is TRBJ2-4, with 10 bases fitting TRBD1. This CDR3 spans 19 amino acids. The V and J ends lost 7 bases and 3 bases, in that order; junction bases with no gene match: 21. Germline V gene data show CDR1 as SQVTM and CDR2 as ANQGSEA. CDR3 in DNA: TGCAGCGCCGCCGGGACAGGGGTTTGGTCTTCCATTGTCAAAAACATTCAGTACTTC. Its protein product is CSAAGTGVWSSIVKNIQYF.

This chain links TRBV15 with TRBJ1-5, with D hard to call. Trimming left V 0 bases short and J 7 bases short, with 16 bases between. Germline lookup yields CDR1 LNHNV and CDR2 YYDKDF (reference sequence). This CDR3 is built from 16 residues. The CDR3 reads CATSRDPSRVRQPQHF. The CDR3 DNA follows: TGTGCCACCAGCAGAGATCCTTCAAGGGTTAGGCAGCCCCAGCATTTT. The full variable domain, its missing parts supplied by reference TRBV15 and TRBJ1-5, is DAMVIQNPRYQVTQFGKPVTLSCSQTLNHNVMYWYQQKSSQAPKLLFHYYDKDFNNEADTPDNFQSRRPNTSFCFLDIRSPGLGDTAMYLCATSRDPSRVRQPQHFGDGTRLSIL.

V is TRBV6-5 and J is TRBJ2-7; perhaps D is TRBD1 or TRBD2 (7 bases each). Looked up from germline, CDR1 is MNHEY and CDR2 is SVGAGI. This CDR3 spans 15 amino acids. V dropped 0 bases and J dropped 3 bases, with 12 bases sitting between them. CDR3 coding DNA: TGTGCCAGCAGTTACTCCCGCAGGGGGGGCTACGAGCAGTACTTC. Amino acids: CASSYSRRGGYEQYF.

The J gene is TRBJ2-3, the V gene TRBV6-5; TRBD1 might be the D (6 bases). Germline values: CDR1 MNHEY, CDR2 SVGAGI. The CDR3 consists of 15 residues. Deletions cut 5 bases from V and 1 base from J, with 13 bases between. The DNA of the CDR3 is TGTGCCAGCAGTCCAAGACAGGTCCGCACAGATACGCAGTATTTT. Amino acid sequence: CASSPRQVRTDTQYF.

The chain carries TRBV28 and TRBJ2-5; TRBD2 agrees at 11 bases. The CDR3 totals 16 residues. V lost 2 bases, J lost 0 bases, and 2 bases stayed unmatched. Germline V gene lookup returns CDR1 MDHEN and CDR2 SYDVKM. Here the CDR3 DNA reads TGTGCCAGCAGTTTACGACTAGCGGGATACCAAGAGACCCAGTACTTC. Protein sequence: CASSLRLAGYQETQYF.

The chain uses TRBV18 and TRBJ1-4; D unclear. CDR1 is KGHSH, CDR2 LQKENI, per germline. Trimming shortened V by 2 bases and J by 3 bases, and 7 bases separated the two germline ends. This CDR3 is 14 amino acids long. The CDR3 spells CASSPRQSNEKLFF. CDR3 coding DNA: TGTGCCAGCTCACCAAGGCAGTCTAATGAAAAACTGTTTTTT.

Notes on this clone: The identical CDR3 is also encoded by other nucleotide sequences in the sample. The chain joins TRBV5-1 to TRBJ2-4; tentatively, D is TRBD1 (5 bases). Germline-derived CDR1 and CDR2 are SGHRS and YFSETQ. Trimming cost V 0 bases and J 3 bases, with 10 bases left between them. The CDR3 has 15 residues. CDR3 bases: TGCGCCAGCAGCTTGGGGCAGGGCGGCAAAAACATTCAGTACTTC. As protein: CASSLGQGGKNIQYF.

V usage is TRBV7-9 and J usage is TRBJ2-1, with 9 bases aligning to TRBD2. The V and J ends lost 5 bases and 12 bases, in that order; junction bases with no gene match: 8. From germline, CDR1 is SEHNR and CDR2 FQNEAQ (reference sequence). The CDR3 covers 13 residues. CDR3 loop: CASSTLAGSRQFF. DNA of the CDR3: TGTGCCAGCAGCACGCTAGCGGGAAGTCGGCAGTTCTTC.